This T cell receptor (beta chain) was recorded in a study of monozygotic twins with inflammatory bowel disease. TCRdb re-called the 5' RACE reads and shows each CDR3 protein once, DNA omitted. This sample contains 300,000 to 400,000 distinct CDR3 sequences. Sample: blood. This sequence was found in a human donor with ulcerative colitis or Crohn's disease, or a healthy co-twin of an affected twin (not recorded which).

This chain's CDR3 is CASSLLGGGWVYF. This chain links TRBV28 with TRBJ2-3; TCRdb returns TRBD1, unconfirmable since there is no DNA. The germline V gene has CDR1 MDHEN and CDR2 SYDVKM. This CDR3 is built from 13 residues.